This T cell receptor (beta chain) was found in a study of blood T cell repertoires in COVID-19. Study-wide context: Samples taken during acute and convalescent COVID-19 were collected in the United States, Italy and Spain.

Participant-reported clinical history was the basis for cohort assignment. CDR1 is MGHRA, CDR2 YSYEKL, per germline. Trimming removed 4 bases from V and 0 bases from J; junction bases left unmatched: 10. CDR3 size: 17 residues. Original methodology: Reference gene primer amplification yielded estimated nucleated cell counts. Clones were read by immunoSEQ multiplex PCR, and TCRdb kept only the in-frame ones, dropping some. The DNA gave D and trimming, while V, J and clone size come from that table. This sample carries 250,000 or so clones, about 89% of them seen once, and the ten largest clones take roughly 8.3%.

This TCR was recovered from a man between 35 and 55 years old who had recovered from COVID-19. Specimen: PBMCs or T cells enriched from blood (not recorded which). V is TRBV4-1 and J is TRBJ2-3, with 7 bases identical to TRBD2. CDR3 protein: CASSPRKQRGSTDTQYF. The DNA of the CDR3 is TGCGCCAGCAGCCCGAGGAAACAGCGGGGAAGCACAGATACGCAGTATTTT.